Listed below are T cell receptor beta chains from one sample, sequenced in a study of control samples from healthy donors and cancer patients. Method: immunoSEQ multiplex PCR; TCRdb's copy keeps in-frame clones and lacks some. Among 260,000 or so clones listed, roughly 87% were seen once. Input material: PBMCs. All receptors come from a woman aged 55-75 years with lung cancer. CDR3s include the opening cysteine and the closing phenylalanine or tryptophan. D genes are given only for firm matches. The size of a clone is reported for some rows only, either as once, few or many, or as a class for expanded clones.

j_gene	abundance	d_gene	v_gene	CDR3nt	CDR3aa
TRBJ1-1	-	-	TRBV6-6	TGTGCCAGCAGTGCAAACCGGGACGGCCAGACTGCTTTCTTT	CASSANRDGQTAFF
TRBJ2-7	-	-	TRBV3-1/TRBV3-2	TGTGCCAGCAGCCCTGTAGGGAGCTCCTACGAGCAGTACTTC	CASSPVGSSYEQYF
TRBJ2-3	-	-	TRBV27	TGTGCCAGCACCCACCTGGGGGGCCGAACAGATACGCAGTATTTT	CASTHLGGRTDTQYF
TRBJ2-7	-	-	TRBV7-8	TGTGCCAGCAGCTTAGTACAGGGCGAGCAGTACTTC	CASSLVQGEQYF
TRBJ1-2	-	TRBD1	TRBV28	TGTGCCAGCAGTTCCGGGACAGGGGGGGCGATCTATGGCTACACCTTC	CASSSGTGGAIYGYTF
TRBJ2-2	-	TRBD2	TRBV10-3	TGTGCCATCAGTGGACTAGCGGCGAACACCGGGGAGCTGTTTTTT	CAISGLAANTGELFF
TRBJ2-7	-	TRBD1	TRBV27	TGTGCCAGCAGTCGGACAGGACCCCCATCTAACGAGCAGTACTTC	CASSRTGPPSNEQYF
TRBJ1-4	-	-	TRBV4-1	TGCGCCAGCAGCCAAGGCCCGACTAATGAAAAACTGTTTTTT	CASSQGPTNEKLFF
TRBJ1-5	-	TRBD1	TRBV10-3	TGTGCCATCAGTGCAGGGGGAGGGAATCAGCCCCAGCATTTT	CAISAGGGNQPQHF
TRBJ1-5	-	-	TRBV6-5	TGTGCCAGCAGTTACTCGGGACCCCACGGGCCCCAGCATTTT	CASSYSGPHGPQHF
TRBJ1-4	-	-	TRBV5-1	TGCGCCAGCAGCTTGATAGGGGTGGATGAAAAACTGTTTTTT	CASSLIGVDEKLFF
TRBJ2-3	-	TRBD2	TRBV5-1	TGCGCCAGCAGCTTGGAAGGGCGGGGGTTCTCAGATACGCAGTATTTT	CASSLEGRGFSDTQYF
TRBJ1-1	-	-	TRBV6-5	TGTGCCAGCAGTCTCTATACGGGGGAGAACACTGAAGCTTTCTTT	CASSLYTGENTEAFF
TRBJ2-7	-	-	TRBV3-1/TRBV3-2	TGTGCCAGCAGCCCTCCAAGGGCAGGCCGGCGTGGGTCCTACGAGCAGTACTTC	CASSPPRAGRRGSYEQYF
TRBJ2-5	-	-	TRBV5-1	TGCGCCAGCAGCTTGTTCGCTTTCGGAGGGGAAGAGACCCAGTACTTC	CASSLFAFGGEETQYF
TRBJ2-4	-	-	TRBV27	TGTGCCAGCAAAAGGGTCGGCAAAAACATTCAGTACTTC	CASKRVGKNIQYF
TRBJ2-1	-	TRBD2	TRBV6-6	TGTGCCAGCAGTTCGTCTAGCGGGAGATCTGACAATGAGCAGTTCTTC	CASSSSSGRSDNEQFF
TRBJ2-5	-	-	TRBV5-5	TGTGCCAGCAGCTTGGGGGACGGGGAGACCCAGTACTTC	CASSLGDGETQYF
TRBJ2-7	-	TRBD2	TRBV6-5	TGTGCCAGCAGAGCGGGACCACTTTCCTACGAGCAGTACTTC	CASRAGPLSYEQYF
TRBJ2-5	few	-	TRBV11-1	TGTGCCAGCAGCTTAGCTGGGGCACTCGAGACCCAGTACTTC	CASSLAGALETQYF
TRBJ1-3	-	-	TRBV18	TGTGCCAGCTCACGTCCGCCTAGCTCTGGAAACACCATATATTTT	CASSRPPSSGNTIYF
TRBJ1-4	-	TRBD1	TRBV5-6	TGTGCCAGCAGCTTTGTCCAGGGGGCGACTAATGAAAAACTGTTTTTT	CASSFVQGATNEKLFF
TRBJ1-4	-	-	TRBV6-2/TRBV6-3	TGTGCCAGCAGTTACTCGCGCTCGGACAGTGGGAAACTGTTTTTT	CASSYSRSDSGKLFF
TRBJ1-5	once	-	TRBV28	TGTGCCAGCAGACAGGGAAGTCAGCCCCAGCATTTT	CASRQGSQPQHF
TRBJ2-7	-	TRBD2	TRBV10-1	TGCGCCAGCAGTGGCGGGGGACTCAGCGGTCACCTCTACGAGCAGTACTTC	CASSGGGLSGHLYEQYF
TRBJ2-7	once	TRBD1	TRBV7-2	TGTGCCAGCAGCTTAGGCGGGACAGGGATCGAGCAGTACTTC	CASSLGGTGIEQYF
TRBJ1-1	-	TRBD1	TRBV28	TGTGCCAGCCGCCGCCAGGGGGCTGATGAAGCTTTCTTT	CASRRQGADEAFF
TRBJ2-1	-	-	TRBV12-2	TGTGCAAGTCGCTTAGGGGGAGCTCGTACCGGGGGGACCTACAATGAGCAGTTCTTC	CASRLGGARTGGTYNEQFF
TRBJ2-1	few	-	TRBV3-1/TRBV3-2	TGTGCCAGCAGCCAAGGCATGATAGGGGACAATGAGCAGTTCTTC	CASSQGMIGDNEQFF
TRBJ1-2	-	-	TRBV30	TGTGCCTGGAGTGTCCCCGGGGCCGATGGCTACACCTTC	CAWSVPGADGYTF
TRBJ2-5	-	-	TRBV7-9	TGTGCCAGCAGCTTTGGCCTCACTCAGGACAGCCAAGAGACCCAGTACTTC	CASSFGLTQDSQETQYF
TRBJ2-7	few	-	TRBV18	TGTGCCAGCTCACCAAGTGGCGACGAGCAGTACTTC	CASSPSGDEQYF
TRBJ2-7	-	TRBD2	TRBV10-2	TGCGCCAGCAAAAAGGCGGCGGGAGGGTACGAGCAGTACTTC	CASKKAAGGYEQYF
TRBJ2-4	-	-	TRBV18	TGTGCCAGCTCACCTGCAGGGGCCGGGGGCGAGATTCAGTACTTC	CASSPAGAGGEIQYF
TRBJ1-2	-	TRBD1	TRBV2	TGTGCCAGATCTATGGGACAGGTGAATGGCTACACCTTC	CARSMGQVNGYTF
TRBJ2-3	once	-	TRBV29-1	TGCAGCGTTGAATTGACCGGGGATACGCAGTATTTT	CSVELTGDTQYF
TRBJ2-2	-	TRBD1	TRBV6-5	TGTGCCAGCAGTTACTCGGCAGGGGGTGACACCGGGGAGCTGTTTTTT	CASSYSAGGDTGELFF
TRBJ2-7	once	TRBD2	TRBV18	TGTGTCAGCTCACCACCAACGGGGACTAGCGGCTACGAGCAGTACTTC	CVSSPPTGTSGYEQYF
TRBJ2-3	-	-	TRBV5-1	TGCGCCAGCAGCTTGTACCAGGGGGGAGATACGCAGTATTTT	CASSLYQGGDTQYF
TRBJ2-3	-	-	TRBV6-5	TGTGCCAGCAGTTACTTTACAGGGACAGATACGCAGTATTTT	CASSYFTGTDTQYF
TRBJ2-1	once	TRBD2	TRBV5-1	TGCGCCAGCAGCTTAGGTCTAGCGGGAGTCGATGAGCAGTTCTTC	CASSLGLAGVDEQFF
TRBJ1-2	-	TRBD1	TRBV3-1/TRBV3-2	TGTGCCAGCAGCCCCCGGACAGGGAACTATGGCTACACCTTC	CASSPRTGNYGYTF
TRBJ1-6	-	TRBD1	TRBV5-4	TGTGCCAGCAGCCCTGGACAGGGGAGTTCACCCCTCCACTTT	CASSPGQGSSPLHF
TRBJ1-4	-	TRBD1	TRBV19	TGTGCCAGTAGCCCAGGACAGGGTGGAAAACTGTTTTTT	CASSPGQGGKLFF
TRBJ1-5	-	-	TRBV30	TGTGCCTGGAGTGTGGGGGGCATGCAGCCCCAGCATTTT	CAWSVGGMQPQHF
TRBJ2-3	-	-	TRBV5-1	TGCGCCAGCAGCTTGGGGAGCAGCGCGGGGACAGATACGCAGTATTTT	CASSLGSSAGTDTQYF
TRBJ2-5	-	TRBD2	TRBV19	TGTGCCAGTAGTTCAAGCGGGGGACGGCAAGAGACCCAGTACTTC	CASSSSGGRQETQYF
TRBJ1-5	-	TRBD1	TRBV27	TGTGCCAGCAGTGCATGGGACAGGGTCAATCAGCCCCAGCATTTT	CASSAWDRVNQPQHF
TRBJ1-1	-	-	TRBV5-1	TGCGCCAGCAGCCGGTCAAATGTCTTGCGGACTGAAGCTTTCTTT	CASSRSNVLRTEAFF
TRBJ2-7	-	TRBD1	TRBV4-1	TGCGCCAGCAGCCAAAAGGGACAGGGGGACTACGAGCAGTACTTC	CASSQKGQGDYEQYF
TRBJ2-2	-	TRBD2	TRBV6-5	TGTGCCAGCAGAATTAGCGGGACGAACACCGGGGAGCTGTTTTTT	CASRISGTNTGELFF
TRBJ1-2	-	-	TRBV6-1	TGTGCCAGCAGTGAAGCGAACACCGCGGGGGTCTATGGCTACACCTTC	CASSEANTAGVYGYTF
TRBJ2-2	-	TRBD1	TRBV18	TGTGCCAGCTCGCCAAAGCAACGGGACAGGGGGCCCGGGGAGCTGTTTTTT	CASSPKQRDRGPGELFF
TRBJ1-2	once	-	TRBV30	TGTGCCTGGAGTGTAATGGCCAGGGGCTATGGCTACACCTTC	CAWSVMARGYGYTF
TRBJ1-5	-	-	TRBV6-5	TGTGCCAGCAGCGGACAGCCCTATAGCAATCAGCCCCAGCATTTT	CASSGQPYSNQPQHF
TRBJ2-1	few	-	TRBV5-4	TGTGCCAGCAGCTTGTCTCGCAATGAGCAGTTCTTC	CASSLSRNEQFF
TRBJ2-3	-	-	TRBV9	TGTGCCAGCAGCGTAGAAGGGATTGGCACAGATACGCAGTATTTT	CASSVEGIGTDTQYF
TRBJ1-1	-	-	TRBV11-3	TGTGCCAGCAGCTTAGAAAGCAGTACTGAAGCTTTCTTT	CASSLESSTEAFF
TRBJ2-3	-	TRBD1	TRBV10-3	TGTGCCATCGCAGGGACAGAAACGCAGTATTTT	CAIAGTETQYF